The following is a T cell receptor (beta chain) sequence with its context. Its antigen remains unknown. The data belong to a study of Graves' ophthalmopathy and Graves' hyperthyroidism. Findings and caveats of the study: Sensitivity of about 91% and specificity of roughly 80% were achieved when a 13-signature model separated ophthalmopathy from stable hyperthyroidism.

The study excluded patients with other autoimmune diseases, uncontrolled infections, pregnancy or lactation. Clinicians made diagnoses from clinical symptoms, serum thyroxine, TRAb, thyroid ultrasound and orbital computed tomography. PBMCs came from less than 12 ml of fresh peripheral blood. TCR beta CDR3 regions were amplified from RNA transcripts. Second-round multiplex PCR followed a first-round RT-PCR using HTBI primers. TCRdb re-analysed the multiplex PCR reads in MiXCR, keeping a single row per CDR3 protein. The sample includes 360,000 or so distinct CDR3 sequences, around 18% of them seen just once. V was clipped by 4 bases and J by 7 bases; unmatched bases: 9. The CDR3 covers 15 residues. Germline V gene sequence: CDR1 MNHEY, CDR2 SVGEGT.

Sequenced input: peripheral blood. This clonotype originated in a woman under 30 with Graves' ophthalmopathy. The gene calls are TRBV6-2 or TRBV6-3 and TRBJ2-2; TRBD1 agrees at 7 bases. CDR3 nucleotides: TGTGCCAGCAGTTCCCTAGGGGGCGCGTACGGGGAGCTGTTTTTT. Amino acid sequence: CASSSLGGAYGELFF.